Sequencing of this T cell receptor beta chain was carried out in a study of Graves' ophthalmopathy and Graves' hyperthyroidism. This CDR3 has 12 residues. V was cut by 6 bases and J by 11 bases, with 16 bases left in between. The germline CDR1 and CDR2 sequences are SNHLY and FYNNEI. Findings and limits, study-wide: Most thyroid clonotypes expanded beyond 0.001 frequency were also found in blood. Both an approximately 69% sensitivity and an approximately 76% specificity characterized the model's predictions of ophthalmopathy progression.

Ophthalmopathy was moderately-to-severely active, CAS at least 3, NOSPECS at least 4, lasting under 3 months. Transcripts of RNA were the source for amplifying TCR beta CDR3 regions. HTBI primers primed a first-round RT-PCR, and a second-round multiplex PCR followed. TCRdb recomputed calls from the multiplex PCR reads with MiXCR, one row per CDR3 protein. This repertoire shows around 670,000 distinct CDR3 sequences, around 40% found once; its top ten account for around 40%. About this clonotype: The antigen is undetermined.

The sample comprised peripheral blood. The V and J genes are TRBV2 and TRBJ2-5; no reliable D call. The source of this sequence is an adult man with Graves' ophthalmopathy. The CDR3, as DNA: TGTGCCAGCAGAGGCTCCTACAATGAGCAGTACTTC. It codes for CASRGSYNEQYF. Full variable domain (outside the CDR3, taken from reference TRBV2 and TRBJ2-5): EPEVTQTPSHQVTQMGQEVILRCVPISNHLYFYWYRQILGQKVEFLVSFYNNEISEKSEIFDDQFSVERPDGSNFTLKIRSTKLEDSAMYFCASRGSYNEQYFGPGTRLLVL.